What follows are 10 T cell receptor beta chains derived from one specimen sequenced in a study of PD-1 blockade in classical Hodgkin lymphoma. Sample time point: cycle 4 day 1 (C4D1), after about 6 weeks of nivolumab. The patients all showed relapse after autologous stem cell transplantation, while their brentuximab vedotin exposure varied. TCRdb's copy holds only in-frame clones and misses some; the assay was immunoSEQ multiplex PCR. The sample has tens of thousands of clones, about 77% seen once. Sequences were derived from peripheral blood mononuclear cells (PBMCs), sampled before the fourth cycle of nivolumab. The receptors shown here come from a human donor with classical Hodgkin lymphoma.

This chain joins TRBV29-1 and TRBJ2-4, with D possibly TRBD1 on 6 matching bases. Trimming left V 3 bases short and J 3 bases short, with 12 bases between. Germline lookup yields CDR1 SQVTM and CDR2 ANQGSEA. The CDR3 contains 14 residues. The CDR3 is CSVDGGGRKNIQYF. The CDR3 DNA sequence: TGCAGCGTTGACGGTGGGGGCCGCAAAAACATTCAGTACTTC.

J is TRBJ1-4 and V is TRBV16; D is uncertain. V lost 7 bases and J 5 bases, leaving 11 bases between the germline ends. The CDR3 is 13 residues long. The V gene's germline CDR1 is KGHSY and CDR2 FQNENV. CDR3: CASNRAQNEKLFF. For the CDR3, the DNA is TGTGCCAGCAACCGGGCCCAAAATGAAAAACTGTTTTTT.

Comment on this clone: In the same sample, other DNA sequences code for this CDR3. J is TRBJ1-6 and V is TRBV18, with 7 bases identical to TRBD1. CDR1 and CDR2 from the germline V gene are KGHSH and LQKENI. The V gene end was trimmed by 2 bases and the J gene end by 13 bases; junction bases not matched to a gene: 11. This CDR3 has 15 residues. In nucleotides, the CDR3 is TGTGCCAGCTCACCAGCGCCCCAGGGGGGATTGCCCCTCCACTTT. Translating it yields CASSPAPQGGLPLHF.

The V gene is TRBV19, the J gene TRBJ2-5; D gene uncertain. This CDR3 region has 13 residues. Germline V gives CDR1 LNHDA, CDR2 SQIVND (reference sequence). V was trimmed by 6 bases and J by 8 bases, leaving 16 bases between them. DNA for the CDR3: TGTGCCAGTAGGTCGTTGGCGGTTGATACCCAGTACTTC. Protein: CASRSLAVDTQYF. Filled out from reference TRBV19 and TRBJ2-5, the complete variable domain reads DGGITQSPKYLFRKEGQNVTLSCEQNLNHDAMYWYRQDPGQGLRLIYYSQIVNDFQKGDIAEGYSVSREKKESFPLTVTSAQKNPTAFYLCASRSLAVDTQYFGPGTRLLVL.

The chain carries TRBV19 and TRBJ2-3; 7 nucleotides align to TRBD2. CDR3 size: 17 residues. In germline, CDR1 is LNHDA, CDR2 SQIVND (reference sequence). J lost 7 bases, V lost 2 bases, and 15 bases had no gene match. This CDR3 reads CASSISLAARGPNTQYF. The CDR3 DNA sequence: TGTGCCAGTAGTATATCGCTAGCGGCGAGAGGACCCAATACGCAGTATTTT.

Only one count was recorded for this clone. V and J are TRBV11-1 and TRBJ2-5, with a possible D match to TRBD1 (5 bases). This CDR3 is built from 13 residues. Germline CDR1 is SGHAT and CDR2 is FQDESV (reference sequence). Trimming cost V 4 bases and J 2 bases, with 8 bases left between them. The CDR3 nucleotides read TGTGCCAGCAGCTGGGGCGGTCAAGAGACCCAGTACTTC. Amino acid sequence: CASSWGGQETQYF.

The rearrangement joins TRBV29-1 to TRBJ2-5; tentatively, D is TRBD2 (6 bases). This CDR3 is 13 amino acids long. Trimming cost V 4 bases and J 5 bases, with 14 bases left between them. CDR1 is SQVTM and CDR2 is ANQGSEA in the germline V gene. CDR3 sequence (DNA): TGCAGCGTTGGGGTGGGAGGTGTCGAGACCCAGTACTTC. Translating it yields CSVGVGGVETQYF.

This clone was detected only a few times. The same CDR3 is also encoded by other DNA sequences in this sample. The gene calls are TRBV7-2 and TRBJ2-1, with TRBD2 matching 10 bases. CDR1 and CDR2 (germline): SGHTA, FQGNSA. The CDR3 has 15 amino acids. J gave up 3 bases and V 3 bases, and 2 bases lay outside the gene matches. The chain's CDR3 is CASSFASGSYNEQFF. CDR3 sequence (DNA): TGTGCCAGCAGCTTTGCTAGCGGGAGCTACAATGAGCAGTTCTTC. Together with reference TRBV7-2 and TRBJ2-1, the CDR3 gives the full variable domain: GAGVSQSPSNKVTEKGKDVELRCDPISGHTALYWYRQSLGQGLEFLIYFQGNSAPDKSGLPSDRFSAERTGGSVSTLTIQRTQQEDSAVYLCASSFASGSYNEQFFGPGTRLTVL.

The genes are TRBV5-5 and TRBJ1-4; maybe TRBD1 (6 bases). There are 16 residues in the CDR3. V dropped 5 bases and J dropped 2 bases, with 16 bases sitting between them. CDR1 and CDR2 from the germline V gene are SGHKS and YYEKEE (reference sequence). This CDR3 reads CASSFLRRGTNEKLFF. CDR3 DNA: TGTGCCAGCAGTTTTCTTCGGAGGGGGACTAATGAAAAACTGTTTTTT. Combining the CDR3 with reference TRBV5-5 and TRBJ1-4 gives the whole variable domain DAGVTQSPTHLIKTRGQQVTLRCSPISGHKSVSWYQQVLGQGPQFIFQYYEKEERGRGNFPDRFSARQFPNYSSELNVNALLLGDSALYLCASSFLRRGTNEKLFFGSGTQLSVL.

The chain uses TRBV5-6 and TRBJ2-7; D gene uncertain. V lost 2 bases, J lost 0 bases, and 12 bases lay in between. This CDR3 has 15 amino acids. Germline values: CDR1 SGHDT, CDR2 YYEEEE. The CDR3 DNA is TGTGCCAGCAGCTTTGCATTCCTGAGCTCCTACGAGCAGTACTTC. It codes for CASSFAFLSSYEQYF.